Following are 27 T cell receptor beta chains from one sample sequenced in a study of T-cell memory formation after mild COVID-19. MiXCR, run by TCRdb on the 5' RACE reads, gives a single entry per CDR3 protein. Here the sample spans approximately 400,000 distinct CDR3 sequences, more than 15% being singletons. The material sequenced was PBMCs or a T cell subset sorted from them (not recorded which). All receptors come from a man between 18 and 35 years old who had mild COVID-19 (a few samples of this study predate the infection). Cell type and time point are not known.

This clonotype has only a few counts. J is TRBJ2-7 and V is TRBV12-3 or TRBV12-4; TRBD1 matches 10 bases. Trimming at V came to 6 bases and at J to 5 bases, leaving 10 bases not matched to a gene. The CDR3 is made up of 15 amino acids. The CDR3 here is CASSYRTGGGDEQYF. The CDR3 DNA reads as TGTGCCAGCAGCTACAGGACAGGGGGAGGGGACGAGCAGTACTTC.

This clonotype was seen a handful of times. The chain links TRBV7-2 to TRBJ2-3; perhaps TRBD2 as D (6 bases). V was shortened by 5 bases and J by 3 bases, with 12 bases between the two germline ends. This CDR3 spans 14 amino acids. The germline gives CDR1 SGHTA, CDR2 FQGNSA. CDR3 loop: CASSQRLGTDTQYF. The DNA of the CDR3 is TGTGCCAGCAGCCAGCGACTAGGGACAGATACGCAGTATTTT.

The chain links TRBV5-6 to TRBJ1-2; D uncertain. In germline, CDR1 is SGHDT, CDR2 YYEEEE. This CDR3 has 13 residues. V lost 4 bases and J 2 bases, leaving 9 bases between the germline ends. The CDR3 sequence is CASSGGLNYGYTF. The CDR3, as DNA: TGTGCCAGCAGCGGCGGCCTCAACTATGGCTACACCTTC.

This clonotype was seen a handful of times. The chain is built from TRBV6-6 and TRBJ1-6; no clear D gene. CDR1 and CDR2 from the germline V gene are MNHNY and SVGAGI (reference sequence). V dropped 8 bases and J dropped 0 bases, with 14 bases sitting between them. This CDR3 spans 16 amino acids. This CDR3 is CASLYGKSSYNSPLHF. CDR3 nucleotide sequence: TGTGCCAGCCTGTACGGGAAAAGCTCCTATAATTCACCCCTCCACTTT.

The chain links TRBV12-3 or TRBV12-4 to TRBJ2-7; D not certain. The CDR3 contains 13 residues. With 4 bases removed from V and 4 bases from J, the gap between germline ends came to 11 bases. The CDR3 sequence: CASSSPVRYEQYF. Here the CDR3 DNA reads TGTGCCAGCAGTTCCCCGGTCCGATACGAGCAGTACTTC.

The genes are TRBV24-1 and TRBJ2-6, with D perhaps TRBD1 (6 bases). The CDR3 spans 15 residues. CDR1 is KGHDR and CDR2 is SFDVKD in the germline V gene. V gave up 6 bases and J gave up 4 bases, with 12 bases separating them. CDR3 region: CATSNGGSGANVLTF. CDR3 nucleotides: TGTGCCACCAGTAATGGGGGCTCCGGGGCCAACGTCCTGACTTTC.

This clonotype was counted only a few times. The CDR3 sequence is CASSIEWAYGYTF. The DNA of the CDR3 is TGTGCCAGTAGTATTGAATGGGCGTATGGCTACACCTTC. This rearrangement joins TRBV19 to TRBJ1-2; D unresolved. Germline-derived CDR1 and CDR2 are LNHDA and SQIVND (reference sequence). The V end lost 3 bases, the J end lost 5 bases, and 10 bases lay between the germline ends. CDR3 length: 13 amino acids.

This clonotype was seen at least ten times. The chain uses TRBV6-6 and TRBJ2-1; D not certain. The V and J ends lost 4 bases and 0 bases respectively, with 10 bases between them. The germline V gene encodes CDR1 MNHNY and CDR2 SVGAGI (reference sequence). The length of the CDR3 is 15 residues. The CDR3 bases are TGTGCCAGCAGTTCCGAGGCCAGCTCCTACAATGAGCAGTTCTTC. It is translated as CASSSEASSYNEQFF.

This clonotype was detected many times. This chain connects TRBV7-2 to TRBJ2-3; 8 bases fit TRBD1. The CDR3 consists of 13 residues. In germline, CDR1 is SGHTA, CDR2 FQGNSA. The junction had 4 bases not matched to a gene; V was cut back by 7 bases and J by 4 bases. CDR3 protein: CASNPGGSDTQYF. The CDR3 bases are TGTGCCAGCAACCCAGGGGGCTCAGATACGCAGTATTTT.

This chain's CDR3 is CAISEFGLAGYTDTQYF. The DNA of the CDR3 is TGTGCCATCAGTGAGTTCGGACTAGCGGGGTACACAGATACGCAGTATTTT. The genes are TRBV10-3 and TRBJ2-3; 12 bases are shared with TRBD2. CDR1 ENHRY and CDR2 SYGVKD come from the germline V gene. With 1 base clipped from V and 2 bases from J, the junction kept 4 bases outside the gene matches. The CDR3 sequence is 17 residues long.

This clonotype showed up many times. CDR3 coding DNA: TGTGCCACCAGCAATCAGTTTTCCCCGGGGGAGACCCAGTACTTC. Translating gives CATSNQFSPGETQYF. V gene TRBV15 combines with J gene TRBJ2-5, with TRBD2 as a possible D gene (5 bases). CDR3 length: 15 amino acids. Germline CDR1 and CDR2: LNHNV and YYDKDF (reference sequence). V lost 4 bases and J 5 bases, leaving 17 bases between the germline ends. Based on the CDR3 plus reference TRBV15 and TRBJ2-5, the full variable domain is DAMVIQNPRYQVTQFGKPVTLSCSQTLNHNVMYWYQQKSSQAPKLLFHYYDKDFNNEADTPDNFQSRRPNTSFCFLDIRSPGLGDTAMYLCATSNQFSPGETQYFGPGTRLLVL.

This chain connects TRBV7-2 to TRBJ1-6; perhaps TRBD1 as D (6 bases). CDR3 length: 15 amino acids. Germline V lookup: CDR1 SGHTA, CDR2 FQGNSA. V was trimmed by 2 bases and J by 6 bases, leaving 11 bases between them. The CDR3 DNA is TGTGCCAGCAGCTTACAGGGGTTCGGTAATTCACCCCTCCACTTT. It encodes CASSLQGFGNSPLHF.

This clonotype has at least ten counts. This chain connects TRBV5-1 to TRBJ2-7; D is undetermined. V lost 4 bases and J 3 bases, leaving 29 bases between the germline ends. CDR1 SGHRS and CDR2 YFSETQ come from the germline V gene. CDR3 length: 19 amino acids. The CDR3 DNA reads TGCGCCAGCAGCCCACTCCCGAACGAGTCGCGGAAGTTGTACTACGAGCAGTACGTC. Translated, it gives CASSPLPNESRKLYYEQYV.

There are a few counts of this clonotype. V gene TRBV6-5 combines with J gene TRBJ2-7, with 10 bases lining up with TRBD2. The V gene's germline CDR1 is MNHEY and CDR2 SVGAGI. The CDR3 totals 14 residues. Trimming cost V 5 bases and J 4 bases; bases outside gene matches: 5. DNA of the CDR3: TGTGCCAGCAGTGACACTAGCGGGGTTTACGAGCAGTACTTC. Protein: CASSDTSGVYEQYF.

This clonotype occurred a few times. CDR3 sequence: CASSEVTTGLYGYTF. The CDR3 bases are TGCGCCAGCAGCGAGGTGACTACAGGGCTCTATGGCTACACCTTC. The rearrangement uses TRBV4-1 and TRBJ1-2; maybe TRBD1 (6 bases). The CDR3 is 15 residues long. V was shortened by 5 bases and J by 4 bases, with 17 bases between the two germline ends. Looked up from germline, CDR1 is MGHRA and CDR2 is YSYEKL.

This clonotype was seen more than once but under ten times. CDR3 bases: TGCGCCAGCAGGGTAGAAAGTGGTGAGCAGTTCTTC. This translates into CASRVESGEQFF. This chain uses TRBV5-1 with TRBJ2-1, with unresolved D. Germline V gene data show CDR1 as SGHRS and CDR2 as YFSETQ. Trimming left V 5 bases short and J 9 bases short, with 12 bases between. This CDR3 has 12 amino acids.

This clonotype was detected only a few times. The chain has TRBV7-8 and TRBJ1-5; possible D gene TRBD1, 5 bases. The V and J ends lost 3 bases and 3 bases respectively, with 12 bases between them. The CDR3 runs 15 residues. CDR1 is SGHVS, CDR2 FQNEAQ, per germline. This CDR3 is CASSFGRVNNQPQHF. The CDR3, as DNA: TGTGCCAGCAGCTTCGGCAGGGTGAACAATCAGCCCCAGCATTTT.

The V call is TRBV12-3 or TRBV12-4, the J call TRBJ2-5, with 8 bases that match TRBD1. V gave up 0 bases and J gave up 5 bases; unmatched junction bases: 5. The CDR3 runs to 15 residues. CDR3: CASSLAWTGSETQYF. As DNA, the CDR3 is TGTGCCAGCAGTTTAGCATGGACAGGGTCGGAGACCCAGTACTTC.

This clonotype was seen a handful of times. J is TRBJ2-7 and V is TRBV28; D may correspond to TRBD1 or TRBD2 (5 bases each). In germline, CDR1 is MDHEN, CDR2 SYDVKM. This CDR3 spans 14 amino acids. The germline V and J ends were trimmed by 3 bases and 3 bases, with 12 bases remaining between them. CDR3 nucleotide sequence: TGTGCCAGCAGTTTGAGAGGGGCGAACTACGAGCAGTACGTC. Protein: CASSLRGANYEQYV.

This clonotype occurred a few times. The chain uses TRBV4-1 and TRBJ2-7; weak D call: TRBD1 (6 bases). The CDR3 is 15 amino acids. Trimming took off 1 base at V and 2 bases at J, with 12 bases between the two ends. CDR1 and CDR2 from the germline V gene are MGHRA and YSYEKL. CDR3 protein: CASSQVADRTYEQYF. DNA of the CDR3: TGCGCCAGCAGCCAAGTTGCCGACAGGACCTACGAGCAGTACTTC.

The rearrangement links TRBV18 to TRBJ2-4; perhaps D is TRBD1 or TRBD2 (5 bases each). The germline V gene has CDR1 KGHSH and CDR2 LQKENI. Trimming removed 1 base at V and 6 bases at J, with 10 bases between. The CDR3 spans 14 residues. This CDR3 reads CASSPQRGGNIQYF. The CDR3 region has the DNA TGTGCCAGCTCACCACAGCGTGGGGGAAACATTCAGTACTTC.

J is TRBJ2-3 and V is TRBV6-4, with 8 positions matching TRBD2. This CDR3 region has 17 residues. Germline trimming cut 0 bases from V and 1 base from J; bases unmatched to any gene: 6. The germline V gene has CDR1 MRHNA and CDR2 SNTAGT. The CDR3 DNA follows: TGTGCCAGCAGTGACTCCATAGCGGGGTCTGGCACAGATACGCAGTATTTT. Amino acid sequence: CASSDSIAGSGTDTQYF.

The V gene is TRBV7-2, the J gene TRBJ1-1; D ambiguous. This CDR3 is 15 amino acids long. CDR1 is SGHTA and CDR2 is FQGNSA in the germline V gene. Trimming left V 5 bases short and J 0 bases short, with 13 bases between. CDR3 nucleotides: TGTGCCAGCAGCCAGACCCACGTAATGAACACTGAAGCTTTCTTT. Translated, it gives CASSQTHVMNTEAFF.

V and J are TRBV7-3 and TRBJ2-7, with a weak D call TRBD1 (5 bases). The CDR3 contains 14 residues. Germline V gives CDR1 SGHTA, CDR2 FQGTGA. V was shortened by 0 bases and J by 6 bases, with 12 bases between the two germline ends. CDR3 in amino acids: CASSLTERRVEQYF. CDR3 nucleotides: TGTGCCAGCAGCTTAACGGAGCGCAGGGTCGAGCAGTACTTC.

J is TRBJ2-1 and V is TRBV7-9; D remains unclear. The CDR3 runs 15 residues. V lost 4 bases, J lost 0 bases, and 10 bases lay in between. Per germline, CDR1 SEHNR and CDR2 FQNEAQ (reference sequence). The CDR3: CASSSWTHSYNEQFF. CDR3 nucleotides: TGTGCCAGCAGCTCTTGGACGCACTCCTACAATGAGCAGTTCTTC.

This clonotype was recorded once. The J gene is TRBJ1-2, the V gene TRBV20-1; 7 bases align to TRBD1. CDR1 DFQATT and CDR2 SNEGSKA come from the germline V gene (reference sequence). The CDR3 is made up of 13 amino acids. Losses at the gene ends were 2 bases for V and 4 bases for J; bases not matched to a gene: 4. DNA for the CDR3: TGCAGTGCTAGAATGGGACAGCCCTATGGCTACACCTTC. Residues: CSARMGQPYGYTF.

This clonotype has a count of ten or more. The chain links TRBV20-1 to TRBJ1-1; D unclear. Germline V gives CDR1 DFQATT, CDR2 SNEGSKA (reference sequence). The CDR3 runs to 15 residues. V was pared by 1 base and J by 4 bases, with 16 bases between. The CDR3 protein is CSARVYQVLTTEAFF. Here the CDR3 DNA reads TGCAGTGCTAGAGTTTATCAAGTCCTAACCACTGAAGCTTTCTTT.